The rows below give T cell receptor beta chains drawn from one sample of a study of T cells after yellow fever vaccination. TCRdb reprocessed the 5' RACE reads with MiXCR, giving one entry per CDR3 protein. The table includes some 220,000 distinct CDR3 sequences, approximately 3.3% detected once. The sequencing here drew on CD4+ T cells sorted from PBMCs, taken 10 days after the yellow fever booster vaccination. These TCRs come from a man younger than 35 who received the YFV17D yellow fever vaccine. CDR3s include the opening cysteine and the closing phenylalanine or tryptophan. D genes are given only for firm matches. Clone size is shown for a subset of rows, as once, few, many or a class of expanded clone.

CASSFPGLADPYNEQFF	TGTGCCAGCAGTTTCCCGGGACTAGCGGATCCCTACAATGAGCAGTTCTTC	few	TRBD2	TRBJ2-1	TRBV28
CASSVAATRYNSPLHF	TGTGCCAGCAGCGTAGCGGCCACCCGATATAATTCACCCCTCCACTTT	many	NA	TRBJ1-6	TRBV9
CASRGTRDRGRETQYF	TGCGCCAGCAGAGGGACTCGGGACAGGGGGCGAGAGACCCAGTACTTC	NA	TRBD1	TRBJ2-5	TRBV4-1
CSARYTSGNTEAFF	TGCAGTGCTAGGTACACCTCGGGGAACACTGAAGCTTTCTTT	many	NA	TRBJ1-1	TRBV20-1
CASTSTGYEQYF	TGTGCCAGCACTTCTACAGGGTACGAGCAGTACTTC	NA	NA	TRBJ2-7	TRBV7-2
CASSPSDRYTF	TGTGCCAGCAGCCCGAGTGACCGCTACACCTTC	NA	NA	TRBJ1-2	TRBV7-9
CASSLDRTQQPQHF	TGTGCCAGCAGCTTAGATAGGACACAGCAGCCCCAGCATTTT	few	NA	TRBJ1-5	TRBV7-2
CASNSGMANEKLFF	TGTGCCAGCAACTCGGGGATGGCTAATGAAAAACTGTTTTTT	many	NA	TRBJ1-4	TRBV12-3/TRBV12-4
CASSIGQGDPGELFF	TGCGCCAGCAGCATCGGACAGGGGGATCCCGGGGAGCTGTTTTTT	few	TRBD1	TRBJ2-2	TRBV5-1
CASSSGDSLKGGYTF	TGTGCCAGCAGTTCCGGTGACAGCCTAAAGGGGGGCTACACCTTC	many	NA	TRBJ1-2	TRBV27
CASSSRQGRTAEAFF	TGCGCCAGCAGCTCCCGACAGGGTAGGACGGCTGAAGCTTTCTTT	many	TRBD1	TRBJ1-1	TRBV5-1
CASSREGDPFNQPQHF	TGCGCCAGCAGCCGAGAAGGGGACCCTTTCAATCAGCCCCAGCATTTT	many	NA	TRBJ1-5	TRBV4-1
CASSQDLAGAGANVLTF	TGCGCCAGCAGCCAAGACCTAGCGGGGGCTGGGGCCAACGTCCTGACTTTC	NA	TRBD2	TRBJ2-6	TRBV4-3
CAWTQNTGELFF	TGTGCCTGGACACAGAACACCGGGGAGCTGTTTTTT	few	NA	TRBJ2-2	TRBV30
CSASRQVVEKLFF	TGCAGTGCTAGCCGACAGGTTGTAGAAAAACTGTTTTTT	many	NA	TRBJ1-4	TRBV20-1
CASWHGQGAIAEAFF	TGCGCCAGCTGGCATGGACAGGGCGCCATCGCCGAAGCTTTCTTT	many	TRBD1	TRBJ1-1	TRBV5-1
CASSREVANTGELFF	TGTGCCAGCAGCCGCGAGGTGGCCAACACCGGGGAGCTGTTTTTT	many	NA	TRBJ2-2	TRBV7-2
CASSPLRATTHNEQFF	TGTGCCAGCTCACCGTTACGGGCGACTACTCACAATGAGCAGTTCTTC	many	NA	TRBJ2-1	TRBV18
CASTRDREANYGYTF	TGTGCCAGCACCAGAGACAGGGAAGCTAACTATGGCTACACCTTC	NA	TRBD1	TRBJ1-2	TRBV2
CSARDIRVNTGELFF	TGCAGTGCTAGAGATATCAGGGTGAACACCGGGGAGCTGTTTTTT	NA	NA	TRBJ2-2	TRBV20-1
CASSLVAAGWYQPQHF	TGTGCCAGCAGTTTAGTTGCTGCGGGGTGGTATCAGCCCCAGCATTTT	NA	NA	TRBJ1-5	TRBV28
CASSLGPPGNTIYF	TGTGCCAGCAGTTTGGGGCCCCCTGGAAACACCATATATTTT	many	NA	TRBJ1-3	TRBV12-3/TRBV12-4
CSVIQAGTGGNQPQHF	TGCAGCGTGATTCAGGCCGGGACAGGGGGCAATCAGCCCCAGCATTTT	few	TRBD1	TRBJ1-5	TRBV29-1
CSARDHRGSGNTIYF	TGCAGTGCTAGAGACCACAGGGGCTCTGGAAACACCATATATTTT	many	TRBD1	TRBJ1-3	TRBV20-1
CAIKPPGSYEQYF	TGTGCCATCAAGCCCCCGGGCTCCTACGAGCAGTACTTC	few	NA	TRBJ2-7	TRBV10-3
CASFTRPSSYNEQFF	TGTGCCAGCTTTACCAGGCCAAGCTCCTACAATGAGCAGTTCTTC	few	NA	TRBJ2-1	TRBV21-1
CASSGGAQETQYF	TGCGCCAGCAGTGGCGGGGCCCAAGAGACCCAGTACTTC	NA	NA	TRBJ2-5	TRBV5-1
CAISEGGTQETQYF	TGTGCCATCAGTGAGGGGGGGACCCAAGAGACCCAGTACTTC	NA	NA	TRBJ2-5	TRBV10-3
CASSAGYDYGYTF	TGCGCCAGCAGCGCGGGCTACGACTATGGCTACACCTTC	many	NA	TRBJ1-2	TRBV5-1
CASSLSPRYQETQYF	TGCGCCAGCAGCTTATCCCCTAGGTACCAAGAGACCCAGTACTTC	few	NA	TRBJ2-5	TRBV5-1
CSARDWGGTREYF	TGCAGTGCTAGAGATTGGGGGGGGACCCGGGAGTATTTT	NA	TRBD2	TRBJ2-3	TRBV20-1
CASSRDGARGLYGYTF	TGCGCCAGCAGCCGAGACGGTGCCAGGGGATTATATGGCTACACCTTC	many	NA	TRBJ1-2	TRBV5-1
CSVEERQGQDEAFF	TGCAGCGTTGAGGAACGACAGGGACAGGATGAAGCTTTCTTT	few	TRBD1	TRBJ1-1	TRBV29-1
CSARQQGARDTQYF	TGCAGTGCCCGACAACAGGGGGCGCGGGATACGCAGTATTTT	many	TRBD1	TRBJ2-3	TRBV20-1
CASSLTGRAVNTEAFF	TGTGCCAGCAGCTTAACGGGACGGGCGGTGAACACTGAAGCTTTCTTT	many	NA	TRBJ1-1	TRBV7-3
CASSLGDTYQETQYF	TGTGCCAGCAGCTTAGGGGACACGTACCAAGAGACCCAGTACTTC	NA	NA	TRBJ2-5	TRBV7-9
CSARDRDVHQPQHF	TGCAGTGCTAGAGACAGGGATGTCCACCAGCCCCAGCATTTT	many	NA	TRBJ1-5	TRBV20-1
CASREIDPGRYGYTF	TGTGCCAGCAGAGAAATCGACCCCGGGAGGTATGGCTACACCTTC	NA	NA	TRBJ1-2	TRBV6-2/TRBV6-3
CASSLWGTYQETQYF	TGTGCCAGCAGCTTATGGGGGACGTACCAAGAGACCCAGTACTTC	few	NA	TRBJ2-5	TRBV7-2
CASSSGQQTDTQYF	TGTGCCAGCAGCTCTGGACAGCAGACAGATACGCAGTATTTT	few	NA	TRBJ2-3	TRBV11-2
CASSSSYRADIQYF	TGCGCCAGCAGCTCGAGCTACAGGGCAGACATTCAGTACTTC	many	NA	TRBJ2-4	TRBV5-1
CASSPSPQRSYGYTF	TGCGCCAGCAGCCCCAGCCCCCAAAGGAGCTATGGCTACACCTTC	few	NA	TRBJ1-2	TRBV4-3
CASSPPDRGRDTQYF	TGTGCCAGCTCACCCCCCGACAGGGGCCGTGATACGCAGTATTTT	many	TRBD1	TRBJ2-3	TRBV18
CASSYTGGVDYGYTF	TGTGCCAGCAGTTATACAGGGGGTGTCGACTATGGCTACACCTTC	many	TRBD1	TRBJ1-2	TRBV6-5
CASSEAAGTRQETQYF	TGCGCCAGCAGTGAGGCGGCCGGGACACGGCAAGAGACCCAGTACTTC	many	NA	TRBJ2-5	TRBV10-2
CASSFDREAVPGELFF	TGTGCCAGCAGCTTCGACAGGGAAGCGGTCCCCGGGGAGCTGTTTTTT	many	TRBD1	TRBJ2-2	TRBV7-6
CASSKGEEKLFF	TGTGCCAGCTCCAAAGGGGAGGAAAAACTGTTTTTT	NA	NA	TRBJ1-4	TRBV18
CASSQIDKNTEAFF	TGTGCCAGCAGCCAAATCGACAAGAACACTGAAGCTTTCTTT	many	NA	TRBJ1-1	TRBV4-2
CASSLRSRTSGKQETQYF	TGTGCCAGCAGCTTAAGGTCGAGGACTAGCGGCAAACAAGAGACCCAGTACTTC	many	TRBD2	TRBJ2-5	TRBV7-2
CASSPRDRRNYGYTF	TGTGCCAGCAGCCCCCGGGACAGGCGAAACTATGGCTACACCTTC	NA	TRBD1	TRBJ1-2	TRBV5-4
CSAIGGAEKGYTF	TGCAGTGCTATCGGTGGGGCTGAGAAAGGCTACACCTTC	NA	NA	TRBJ1-2	TRBV20-1
CASSLGTALNTEAFF	TGCGCCAGCAGCTTGGGGACAGCCTTGAACACTGAAGCTTTCTTT	many	NA	TRBJ1-1	TRBV5-1
CASSQGCTLRSQYF	TGCGCCAGCAGCCAAGGCTGCACTCTACGAAGCCAGTACTTC	NA	NA	TRBJ2-7	TRBV4-3
CASQPSVGSTDTQYF	TGTGCCAGCCAACCCTCGGTGGGGAGCACAGATACGCAGTATTTT	NA	NA	TRBJ2-3	TRBV6-5
CASSGLAGETQYF	TGTGCCAGCAGCGGACTAGCGGGTGAGACCCAGTACTTC	many	TRBD2	TRBJ2-5	TRBV7-2
CASTTGYADTQYF	TGTGCCAGCACCACAGGGTATGCGGATACGCAGTATTTT	NA	NA	TRBJ2-3	TRBV7-7